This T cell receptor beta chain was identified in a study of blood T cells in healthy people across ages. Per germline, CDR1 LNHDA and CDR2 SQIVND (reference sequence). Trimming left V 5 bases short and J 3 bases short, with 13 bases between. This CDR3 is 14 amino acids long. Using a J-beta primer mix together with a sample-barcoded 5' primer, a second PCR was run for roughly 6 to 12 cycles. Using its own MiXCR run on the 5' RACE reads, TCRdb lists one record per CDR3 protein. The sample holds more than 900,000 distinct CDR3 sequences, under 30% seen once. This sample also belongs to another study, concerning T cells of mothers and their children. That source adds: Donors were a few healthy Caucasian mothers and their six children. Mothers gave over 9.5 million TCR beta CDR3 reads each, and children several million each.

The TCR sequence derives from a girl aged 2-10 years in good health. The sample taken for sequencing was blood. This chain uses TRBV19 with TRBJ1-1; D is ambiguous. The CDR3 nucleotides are TGTGCCAGTAGTGCCCAACCCCGGGACACTGAAGCTTTCTTT. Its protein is CASSAQPRDTEAFF.